This T cell receptor (beta chain) came from a study of T cells in Graves' hyperthyroidism and ophthalmopathy. This clonotype was seen repeatedly, ten times or more. No antigen is known for it. The CDR3 regions of TCR beta were amplified from RNA transcripts. During a first-round RT-PCR of the TCR CDR3, the HTBI primer set was used. Each CDR3 protein is one row after TCRdb ran MiXCR on the multiplex PCR reads. Counted here are roughly 400,000 distinct CDR3 sequences, 15% to 17% occurring once; the ten biggest clones make up around 30%. The CDR3 loop spans 14 amino acids. Trimming removed 4 bases from V and 6 bases from J, with 19 bases in between. Germline CDR1 DFQATT, CDR2 SNEGSKA (reference sequence). Whole-study findings and limits: Blood also showed most of the thyroid clonotypes that were expanded above 0.001. Median prediction lead before ophthalmopathy onset was roughly 6 months with the model.

The specimen was blood. The chain links TRBV20-1 to TRBJ2-7; D is unresolved. The receptor was isolated from a woman aged 18-29 years with Graves' hyperthyroidism that later progressed to Graves' ophthalmopathy. The CDR3 DNA is TGCAGTGCTAAATCCCCCCTCATAAGGGTCGAGCAGTACTTC. This translates into CSAKSPLIRVEQYF.